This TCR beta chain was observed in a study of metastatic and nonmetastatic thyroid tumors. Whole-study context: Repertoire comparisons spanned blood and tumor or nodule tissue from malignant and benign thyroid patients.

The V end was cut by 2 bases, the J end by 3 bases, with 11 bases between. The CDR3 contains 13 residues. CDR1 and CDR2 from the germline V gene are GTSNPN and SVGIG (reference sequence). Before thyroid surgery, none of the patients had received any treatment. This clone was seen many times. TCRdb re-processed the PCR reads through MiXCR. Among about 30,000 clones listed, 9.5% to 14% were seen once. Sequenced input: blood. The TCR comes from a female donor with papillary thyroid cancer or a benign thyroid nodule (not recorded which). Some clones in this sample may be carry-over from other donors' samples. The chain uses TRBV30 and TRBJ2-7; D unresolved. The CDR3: CAWSRQVNYEQYF. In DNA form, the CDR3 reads TGTGCCTGGAGTCGTCAGGTGAACTACGAGCAGTACTTC.